This TCR beta chain was sequenced in a study of CD8 T cells in ankylosing spondylitis. Study-level findings and limits: According to the report, clones linked to the disease were significantly enriched in matched synovial fluid samples taken from ankylosing spondylitis patients. The study identified a TCR beta motif of under ten highly homologous variants that appeared characteristic of ankylosing spondylitis blood. In reactive arthritis synovial fluid and blood, some motif variants had been reported before. Peripheral blood held disease-linked clones only at relatively low frequency, and these were CD8+.

The CDR3 has 18 residues. V trimming: 4 bases; J trimming: 6 bases; junction bases outside the gene matches: 14. About this clonotype: The antigen is unknown.

As the method for making TCR beta libraries, quantitative 5'-RACE with molecular barcodes was used. Via MiXCR, TCRdb re-called the 5' RACE reads, giving one row per CDR3 protein. The data show roughly 440,000 distinct CDR3 sequences, with 15% to 20% seen just once and approximately 0.97% held by the top ten. The receptor comes from a male donor with ankylosing spondylitis. The V call is TRBV12-3 or TRBV12-4, the J call TRBJ1-5, with 11 positions matching TRBD1. The sequenced material came from blood, either unsorted or a sorted T cell fraction (not recorded which). The CDR3 DNA reads as TGTGCCAGCAGTTGGGGACCCGGGACAGGGGGAAGGGGTCAGCCCCAGCATTTT. Residues: CASSWGPGTGGRGQPQHF.